Below are 30 T cell receptor beta chains sequenced from a single sample in a study of graft-versus-host responses after intestinal transplantation. Their antigens remain unidentified. Repertoires were generated with immunoSEQ multiplex PCR, while TCRdb's copy carries only in-frame clones and drops some. The data contain 85,000 to 100,000 clones, about 90% of them singletons. The sequences come from unstimulated CD8+ T cells sorted from spleen or lymph node cells, collected before transplant. The receptors stem from a human donor who was the organ donor for an intestinal transplant.

The chain's CDR3 is CASSVQAGWYEQFF. The CDR3 region has the DNA TGTGCCAGCAGCGTTCAAGCGGGATGGTATGAGCAGTTCTTC. This sequence joins TRBV9 and TRBJ2-1; 7 bases line up with TRBD2. Germline-derived CDR1 and CDR2 are SGDLS and YYNGEE. There are 14 residues in the CDR3. Trimming at V came to 2 bases and at J to 8 bases, leaving 7 bases not matched to a gene. The variable domain in full, with the rest retrieved from reference TRBV9 and TRBJ2-1, is DSGVTQTPKHLITATGQRVTLRCSPRSGDLSVYWYQQSLDQGLQFLIQYYNGEERAKGNILERFSAQQFPDLHSELNLSSLELGDSALYFCASSVQAGWYEQFFGPGTRLTVL.

The chain uses TRBV27 and TRBJ2-7; 9 positions match TRBD2. Germline V lookup: CDR1 MNHEY, CDR2 SMNVEV (reference sequence). Trimming took 4 bases from V and 2 from J; bases not matched to a gene: 6. The CDR3 covers 15 residues. CDR3 coding DNA: TGTGCCAGCAGTTCCCTAGCGGGGACCACCTACGAGCAGTACTTC. Its translation is CASSSLAGTTYEQYF.

V usage is TRBV19 and J usage is TRBJ2-1, with 10 nucleotides matching TRBD2. V dropped 6 bases and J dropped 3; count of bases not matched to a gene: 11. The CDR3 has 17 residues. Germline CDR1 and CDR2: LNHDA and SQIVND (reference sequence). The CDR3 DNA follows: TGTGCCAGTAGCAGCACCCTAGCGGGAGACTTCTACAATGAGCAGTTCTTC. Its translation: CASSSTLAGDFYNEQFF.

The chain carries TRBV6-1 and TRBJ1-5, with 8 bases identical to TRBD1. Germline V lookup: CDR1 MNHNS, CDR2 SASEGT. The trim removed 2 bases at V and 6 bases at J, leaving 6 bases unmatched. The CDR3 has 15 amino acids. The CDR3 protein is CASSELQGASQPQHF. DNA for the CDR3: TGTGCCAGCAGTGAACTTCAGGGGGCTAGTCAGCCCCAGCATTTT.

This clone was seen only once. The gene calls are TRBV2 and TRBJ2-3; a weak D match, TRBD2 (5 bases). Germline CDR1 is SNHLY and CDR2 is FYNNEI. Trimming stripped 3 bases from V and 2 bases from J, with 12 bases between. CDR3 length equals 15 residues. The CDR3 region is CASSDSAVFTDTQYF. CDR3 DNA sequence: TGTGCCAGCAGTGATTCAGCGGTTTTCACAGATACGCAGTATTTT.

The chain employs TRBV27 and TRBJ1-2; TRBD1 agrees at 9 bases. After removal of 6 bases from V and 4 bases from J, the junction contained 6 bases not matched to a gene. This CDR3 has 14 residues. Germline V lookup: CDR1 MNHEY, CDR2 SMNVEV (reference sequence). The CDR3 DNA is TGTGCCAGCAGGTTGGACAGGGGAAGCTATGGCTACACCTTC. This encodes CASRLDRGSYGYTF.

V usage is TRBV11-3 and J usage is TRBJ2-5, with unresolved D. Trimming took 6 bases from V and 3 from J, leaving 11 bases between them. The CDR3 is made up of 13 amino acids. Germline CDR1 SGHNT, CDR2 YENEEA. The CDR3, as DNA: TGTGCCAGCAGATCCCGGCAGGAAGAGACCCAGTACTTC. The encoded protein is CASRSRQEETQYF.

The count of this clone is one. The chain combines TRBV14 with TRBJ2-2; 10 positions agree with TRBD2. Trimming at V came to 1 base and at J to 0 bases, leaving 5 bases not matched to a gene. This CDR3 contains 18 residues. Germline CDR1 SGHDN, CDR2 FVKESK. The CDR3 protein is CASSQVVSGRANTGELFF. The CDR3 DNA follows: TGTGCCAGCAGCCAAGTCGTAAGCGGGAGGGCGAACACCGGGGAGCTGTTTTTT.

The chain employs TRBV7-9 and TRBJ2-1, with a weak D call TRBD2 (6 bases). The CDR3 consists of 18 residues. V shed 5 bases and J shed 3 bases, with 23 bases lying between them. Germline V gene lookup returns CDR1 SEHNR and CDR2 FQNEAQ (reference sequence). CDR3: CASSELRRDYLGYNEQFF. The CDR3 nucleotides are TGTGCCAGCAGCGAGTTACGGAGGGATTACCTTGGCTACAATGAGCAGTTCTTC.

This sequence joins TRBV7-7 and TRBJ1-1; D gene unclear. This CDR3 is built from 13 residues. Germline CDR1 reads SSHAT; CDR2 reads FNYEAQ (reference sequence). The V end was cut by 6 bases, the J end by 1 base, with 9 bases between. CDR3 loop: CASSPGPNTEAFF. CDR3 bases: TGTGCCAGCAGTCCTGGCCCGAACACTGAAGCTTTCTTT.

The chain has TRBV16 and TRBJ2-7; 7 bases are shared with TRBD2. Germline CDR1 is KGHSY and CDR2 is FQNENV. The CDR3 has 15 residues. With 4 bases clipped from V and 5 bases from J, the junction kept 11 bases outside the gene matches. In DNA, the CDR3 is TGTGCCAGCAGCCGGTGGACTAGTCGAGAGGACGAGCAGTACTTC. This translates into CASSRWTSREDEQYF.

V and J are TRBV28 and TRBJ1-5, with 8 bases that match TRBD1. Germline values: CDR1 MDHEN, CDR2 SYDVKM. The CDR3 spans 19 residues. V was pared by 6 bases and J by 0 bases, with 16 bases of the junction left unmatched. CDR3 sequence: CASRAVSRGQENSNQPQHF. The CDR3 DNA sequence: TGTGCCAGCAGAGCCGTTAGCCGGGGACAGGAGAATAGCAATCAGCCCCAGCATTTT.

The V call is TRBV2, the J call TRBJ1-2; tentative D call: TRBD1 (6 bases). Germline V gives CDR1 SNHLY, CDR2 FYNNEI. The CDR3 runs 19 residues. Trimming removed 2 bases at V and 4 bases at J, with 26 bases between. In DNA form, the CDR3 reads TGTGCCAGCAGTGAAAGCCGGGCTCCCGAACCTACAGGGATCTATGGCTACACCTTC. This sequence encodes CASSESRAPEPTGIYGYTF.

J is TRBJ2-7 and V is TRBV7-2; a possible D gene is TRBD2 (5 bases). CDR3 size: 14 residues. With 1 base removed from V and 5 bases from J, the gap between germline ends came to 12 bases. Per the germline V gene, CDR1 is SGHTA and CDR2 is FQGNSA. The CDR3 spells CASSLVPGTNEQYF. The CDR3 nucleotides read TGTGCCAGCAGCTTAGTTCCGGGAACAAACGAGCAGTACTTC.

This clone came up a few times. This chain uses TRBV6-5 with TRBJ2-7; unclear D gene. V was shortened by 1 base and J by 5 bases, with 3 bases between the two germline ends. This CDR3 spans 11 amino acids. CDR1 and CDR2 (germline): MNHEY, SVGAGI. The CDR3 region has the DNA TGTGCCAGCAGTTACTTCAACGAGCAGTACTTC. It encodes CASSYFNEQYF.

The V call is TRBV18, the J call TRBJ1-2, with a tentative D call TRBD1 (6 bases). Looked up from germline, CDR1 is KGHSH and CDR2 is LQKENI. This CDR3 comprises 21 residues. Between the trimmed V and J ends, which lost 3 bases and 0 bases, there was a span of 29 bases. DNA of the CDR3: TGTGCCAGCTCACCCCCCCGCGGGCCACACTGGACAGTGTCGACTAACTATGGCTACACCTTC. Translated: CASSPPRGPHWTVSTNYGYTF.

This clone has a single count. The chain combines TRBV6-5 with TRBJ1-2; D is perhaps TRBD1 (6 bases). This CDR3 comprises 15 residues. V gave up 6 bases and J gave up 5 bases, with 19 bases separating them. The germline V gene has CDR1 MNHEY and CDR2 SVGAGI. The CDR3 is CASRETGHLKYGYTF. The CDR3 DNA reads TGTGCCAGCAGGGAAACGGGACACCTCAAATATGGCTACACCTTC.

The chain is built from TRBV5-4 and TRBJ2-1; unclear D gene. The CDR3 is 14 amino acids. Germline values: CDR1 SGHNT, CDR2 YYREEE (reference sequence). The ends were cut back, 9 bases at V and 8 bases at J, with 21 bases in the middle. DNA for the CDR3: TGTGCCACCTCCCCGCCGCATAGCCCACATGAGCAGTTCTTC. Its protein product is CATSPPHSPHEQFF. Using reference TRBV5-4 and TRBJ2-1 for the parts outside the CDR3, the full variable domain is ETGVTQSPTHLIKTRGQQVTLRCSSQSGHNTVSWYQQALGQGPQFIFQYYREEENGRGNFPPRFSGLQFPNYSSELNVNALELDDSALYLCATSPPHSPHEQFFGPGTRLTVL.

This chain joins TRBV2 and TRBJ2-2; TRBD1 agrees at 7 bases. The CDR3 has 13 residues. V lost 8 bases to trimming and J lost 6 bases; unmatched junction nucleotides: 6. Germline values: CDR1 SNHLY, CDR2 FYNNEI. CDR3: CASYNRGPGELFF. The CDR3 DNA is TGTGCCAGCTACAACAGGGGCCCCGGGGAGCTGTTTTTT.

The rearrangement joins TRBV7-9 to TRBJ1-2; a possible D gene is TRBD1 (6 bases). V was clipped by 3 bases and J by 5 bases, with 19 bases between them. The CDR3 is 16 residues long. Looked up from germline, CDR1 is SEHNR and CDR2 is FQNEAQ (reference sequence). CDR3 sequence reads: CASSFYGGPTFYGYTF. CDR3 sequence (DNA): TGTGCCAGCAGCTTTTACGGGGGGCCAACTTTTTATGGCTACACCTTC.

In its sample, this clone was seen once. The chain links TRBV2 to TRBJ2-1; 8 nucleotides match TRBD2. The CDR3 covers 15 residues. Looked up from germline, CDR1 is SNHLY and CDR2 is FYNNEI. Losses at the gene ends were 1 base for V and 5 bases for J; bases not matched to a gene: 4. The CDR3 here is CASSEGELADNEQFF. CDR3 sequence (DNA): TGTGCCAGCAGTGAAGGTGAACTAGCGGACAATGAGCAGTTCTTC. Based on the CDR3 plus reference TRBV2 and TRBJ2-1, the full variable domain is EPEVTQTPSHQVTQMGQEVILRCVPISNHLYFYWYRQILGQKVEFLVSFYNNEISEKSEIFDDQFSVERPDGSNFTLKIRSTKLEDSAMYFCASSEGELADNEQFFGPGTRLTVL.

The CDR3 DNA is TGTGCCAGCAGCTTAGGAGCGGGGGGCGGTTTCACTGAAGCTTTCTTT. Translation gives CASSLGAGGGFTEAFF. The chain combines TRBV11-2 with TRBJ1-1; tentative D call: TRBD1 (6 bases). V dropped 1 base and J dropped 4 bases, with 16 bases sitting between them. Germline assignment: CDR1 SGHAT and CDR2 FQNNGV. CDR3 length: 16 residues.

This clone was counted a single time. The chain recombines TRBV9 with TRBJ1-1, with no clear D. Germline CDR1 reads SGDLS; CDR2 reads YYNGEE. The CDR3 loop spans 14 amino acids. Trimming took 3 bases from V and 0 from J, leaving 9 bases between them. CDR3 protein: CASSGEDLNTEAFF. DNA of the CDR3: TGTGCCAGCAGCGGGGAGGATTTGAACACTGAAGCTTTCTTT.

The gene calls are TRBV4-2 and TRBJ2-7; tentatively, D is TRBD1 (6 bases). The CDR3 has 12 residues. Germline V gene lookup returns CDR1 LGHNA and CDR2 YNFKEQ. V lost 1 base and J 7 bases, leaving 8 bases between the germline ends. The CDR3 nucleotides are TGTGCCAGCAGCCAAGTACAGGGTGAGCAGTACTTC. Translated, it gives CASSQVQGEQYF.

The chain combines TRBV30 with TRBJ2-1; no clear D gene. The CDR3 runs 13 residues. CDR1 and CDR2 from the germline V gene are GTSNPN and SVGIG (reference sequence). Trimming shortened V by 5 bases and J by 5 bases, and 13 bases separated the two germline ends. CDR3 sequence (DNA): TGTGCCTGGTTTGCGGATATCAACAATGAGCAGTTCTTC. Amino acids: CAWFADINNEQFF.

The chain combines TRBV5-6 with TRBJ2-7; the D gene is possibly TRBD1 (6 bases). Germline CDR1 is SGHDT and CDR2 is YYEEEE. The CDR3 is made up of 14 amino acids. Between the trimmed V and J ends, which lost 2 bases and 0 bases, there was a span of 9 bases. The CDR3 DNA sequence: TGTGCCAGCAGCTTAGACAGGAGCTCCTACGAGCAGTACTTC. Its translation: CASSLDRSSYEQYF.

In this sample, this clone turned up once. The CDR3 is CASSSTRGAYNEQFF. CDR3 nucleotide sequence: TGTGCCAGCAGCTCCACCAGGGGGGCCTACAATGAGCAGTTCTTC. The J gene is TRBJ2-1, the V gene TRBV11-3, with TRBD1 as a possible D gene (7 bases). V was pared by 4 bases and J by 2 bases, with 12 bases between. The CDR3 is 15 amino acids. Germline V lookup: CDR1 SGHNT, CDR2 YENEEA.

V and J are TRBV5-1 and TRBJ1-4; 8 positions agree with TRBD1. CDR1 and CDR2 (germline): SGHRS, YFSETQ. The CDR3 is made up of 14 amino acids. With V trimmed by 2 bases and J by 8 bases, 5 bases remained unmatched. CDR3 sequence: CASSFGTGDEKLFF. The CDR3, as DNA: TGCGCCAGCAGCTTTGGGACAGGAGACGAAAAACTGTTTTTT.

V and J are TRBV27 and TRBJ2-5, with D possibly being TRBD1 (5 bases). The DNA end favors TRBJ2-7, so the J call may be wrong. CDR1 and CDR2 from the germline V gene are MNHEY and SMNVEV (reference sequence). This CDR3 spans 14 amino acids. The CDR3 here is CASSFLDRLDEQYF. CDR3 nucleotide sequence: TGTGCCAGCAGTTTTCTAGACAGATTGGACGAGCAGTACTTC.

V is TRBV19 and J is TRBJ1-2, with a tentative D call TRBD1 (6 bases). This CDR3 is built from 15 residues. The germline gives CDR1 LNHDA, CDR2 SQIVND (reference sequence). V was shortened by 4 bases and J by 0 bases, with 12 bases between the two germline ends. The DNA for the CDR3 is TGTGCCAGTAGTAGGAGCCCAGGGGCTAACTATGGCTACACCTTC. Amino acids: CASSRSPGANYGYTF.